Presented here are 2 T cell receptor beta chains from one specimen sequenced in a study of T cell clusters in autoimmune cytopenias (dated by TCRdb to about 2019). These reads were obtained on an Illumina MiSeq. To amplify TRB rearrangements, a touch-down multiplex PCR protocol was run with the TRB-A and TRB-B primer pools combined in a single tube. TCRdb reprocessed the reads into one record per CDR3 protein sequence, lacking DNA. The sample's records list 5,500 to 8,000 distinct CDR3 sequences. The ten most abundant clones make up approximately 4.4% of the sample. TRB amplification used roughly 0.25 ug of peripheral blood genomic DNA, some 38,000 genome equivalents, per sample. The same sample was also studied in work on T cell repertoires in aging, cancer and after chemotherapy.

Sequenced input: peripheral blood. The receptors come from a human donor in good health.

The genes are TRBV6-1 and TRBJ1-1. There are 15 residues in the CDR3. The V gene's germline CDR1 is MNHNS and CDR2 SASEGT. CDR3 protein: CASSEIGLLNTEAFF.

V is TRBV5-6 and J is TRBJ1-6. Germline CDR1 and CDR2: SGHDT and YYEEEE. The CDR3 sequence is 18 residues long. CDR3 sequence: CASSSTYDRSSYNSPLHF.